This TCR beta chain emerged from a study of T-cell reconstitution after alpha-beta-depleted transplantation in children (dated by TCRdb to 2015 to 2016). As for the study more broadly: The study quantitatively tracked T-cell immune reconstitution after TCRalphabeta/CD19-depleted allogeneic hematopoietic cell transplantation in children using TCR repertoire profiling.

Libraries were built with PCR. TCRdb names Illumina HiSeq 2500 as the instrument used. Molecular barcoding was employed in the preparation of TCR libraries, with unique molecular identifiers being used to normalize TCRbeta repertoire quantification. TCRdb trimmed public reads at Q25 via fastp, called clones via MiXCR and kept in-frame beta chains. Here each entry gathers all rows of one CDR3 protein and keeps the most common genes and DNA. Here the sample has 190,000 or so distinct CDR3 sequences; less than 8% occur a single time. The ten largest account for roughly 3% of the sample. V loses 3 bases at its end and J loses 0 bases; junction bases beyond the gene matches: 5. Inclusive of the bounding cysteine and phenylalanine, the CDR3 is 15 residues long. The DNA shown is the 45-base CDR3, in frame from base 1. CDR1 and CDR2 are read off the germline V gene (reference sequence) as DFQATT and SNEGSKA.

In its sample, this clonotype was seen a few times. It has no known antigen specificity. Per-nucleotide qualities are absent, and no much larger clonotype sits a single base away. This receptor chain uses TRBV20-1 and TRBJ1-5, with 7 bases aligning to TRBD1. The sequencing here drew on PBMCs from the stem cell graft donor, taken from the stem cell graft. The sequence derives from a human donor who donated a stem cell graft to a child with Wiskott-Aldrich syndrome. The DNA is TGCAGTGCTAGGGTCCGGACAGGTAGCAATCAGCCCCAGCATTTT. Translated, this gives CSARVRTGSNQPQHF.